One sample yielded the 16 T cell receptor beta chains listed below, sequenced in a study of shared clonotypes between healthy human individuals (dated by TCRdb to between 2020 and 2021). The library relied on the immunoSEQ multiplex PCR assay. The source is immuneACCESS, and TCRdb retained only in-frame sequences with V and J called. Part of the clones is not carried over; for the studies checked, unresolved V genes explain less than half of this, and the remainder is unexplained. Within this sample are about 1.1 million clones, with 75% to 80% of them counted one time only. Roughly 0.62% of the sample lies in the top ten. Sequenced input: memory CD4+ T cells from PBMCs. Explained via the paper, the cell subset or site label denotes: CD45RA-negative fraction. These receptors were obtained from a man aged 18 to 29 in good health. Some clones in this sample may be carry-over from other donors' samples.

A remark on this clone: At one end, the junction sequence differs from germline, possibly due to a read error. The genes are TRBV11-2 and TRBJ1-2; TRBD1 matches at 7 bases. Germline-derived CDR1 and CDR2 are SGHAT and FQNNGV. CDR3 size: 13 residues. The DNA for the CDR3 is TGTGCCAGCAGCTTGGACCGGGACAGCCCCCACATCTTC. Translating it yields CASSLDRDSPHIF.

The genes are TRBV29-1 and TRBJ2-2, with 7 bases fitting TRBD2. CDR3 length: 14 amino acids. The germline V gene has CDR1 SQVTM and CDR2 ANQGSEA. V was pared by 8 bases and J by 4 bases, with 10 bases of the junction left unmatched. CDR3 amino acids: CSTRTSASTGELFF. The CDR3 bases are TGCAGCACCAGAACTAGCGCCTCCACCGGGGAGCTGTTTTTT.

The V call is TRBV19, the J call TRBJ1-5; D ambiguous. The CDR3 has 13 residues. Germline CDR1 LNHDA, CDR2 SQIVND (reference sequence). Trimming pared 7 bases from V and 3 bases from J, leaving 10 bases between. In DNA form, the CDR3 reads TGTGCCAGTACCGCAGCTTACAATCAGCCCCAGCATTTT. Amino acids: CASTAAYNQPQHF.

The V and J genes are TRBV5-1 and TRBJ2-5; the match to TRBD1 covers 8 bases. The J call may be incorrect, as the DNA end agrees better with TRBJ2-7. The CDR3 spans 15 residues. CDR1 is SGHRS and CDR2 is YFSETQ in the germline V gene. CDR3 in DNA: TGCGCCAGCAGCTTGAGGGGCAGGGGGCTACACGAGCAGTACTTC. Protein: CASSLRGRGLHEQYF.

This chain connects TRBV18 to TRBJ2-1; 11 nucleotides align to TRBD2. V dropped 2 bases and J dropped 2; count of bases not matched to a gene: 2. Germline V gives CDR1 KGHSH, CDR2 LQKENI. CDR3 length: 16 residues. CDR3 loop: CASSPGTSGTYNEQFF. Written as DNA, the CDR3 is TGTGCCAGCTCACCAGGGACTAGCGGTACCTACAATGAGCAGTTCTTC.

In this sample, this clone turned up once. In nucleotides, the CDR3 is TGTGCCAGCAGTTTACGGAAAGGACGGGGCTACACCTTC. Translating gives CASSLRKGRGYTF. V gene TRBV28 combines with J gene TRBJ1-2; no clear D gene. Trimming pared 2 bases from V and 8 bases from J, leaving 12 bases between. There are 13 residues in the CDR3. Germline V lookup: CDR1 MDHEN, CDR2 SYDVKM.

The chain combines TRBV18 with TRBJ1-2; D perhaps matches TRBD1 (5 bases). V lost 1 base to trimming and J lost 1 base, with 10 bases between them. The CDR3 has 15 residues. Germline V gene sequence: CDR1 KGHSH, CDR2 LQKENI. CDR3 in DNA: TGTGCCAGCTCACCACGAGGGGAAAGTAACTATGGCTACACCTTC. Amino acid sequence: CASSPRGESNYGYTF.

This chain connects TRBV7-3 to TRBJ2-7; 8 nucleotides align to TRBD2. The CDR3 contains 16 residues. Germline CDR1 reads SGHTA; CDR2 reads FQGTGA. V lost 2 bases and J lost 2; bases outside the gene matches: 8. The CDR3 here is CASSLGLGGLAYEQYF. CDR3 in DNA: TGTGCCAGCAGCTTAGGCCTTGGGGGACTAGCCTACGAGCAGTACTTC.

Remarks on this clone: The sample holds other DNA sequences that translate to the same CDR3. The gene calls are TRBV19 and TRBJ1-2; no clear D. Germline assignment: CDR1 LNHDA and CDR2 SQIVND (reference sequence). Deletions cut 2 bases from V and 0 bases from J, with 7 bases between. CDR3 length: 14 residues. The chain's CDR3 is CASSISGANYGYTF. DNA of the CDR3: TGTGCCAGTAGTATATCGGGTGCTAACTATGGCTACACCTTC.

The chain carries TRBV5-4 and TRBJ2-5; 10 bases map to TRBD2. This CDR3 has 17 amino acids. After removal of 0 bases from V and 5 bases from J, the junction contained 10 bases not matched to a gene. Germline assignment: CDR1 SGHNT and CDR2 YYREEE (reference sequence). CDR3 region: CASSLASSGRAGETQYF. The DNA of the CDR3 is TGTGCCAGCAGCTTGGCTTCCAGCGGGAGGGCCGGTGAGACCCAGTACTTC. Full variable domain (remainder filled in from reference TRBV5-4 and TRBJ2-5): ETGVTQSPTHLIKTRGQQVTLRCSSQSGHNTVSWYQQALGQGPQFIFQYYREEENGRGNFPPRFSGLQFPNYSSELNVNALELDDSALYLCASSLASSGRAGETQYFGPGTRLLVL.

The gene calls are TRBV2 and TRBJ2-5, with unresolved D. The germline gives CDR1 SNHLY, CDR2 FYNNEI. The CDR3 runs 12 residues. The V end was cut by 2 bases, the J end by 1 base, with 2 bases between. CDR3 in amino acids: CASSEFQETQYF. Written as DNA, the CDR3 is TGTGCCAGCAGTGAATTCCAAGAGACCCAGTACTTC.

The CDR3 region is CASSVGQSSYNEQFF. The CDR3 DNA reads as TGTGCCAGCAGCGTAGGACAGAGCTCCTACAATGAGCAGTTCTTC. The chain combines TRBV9 with TRBJ2-1; tentative D call: TRBD1 (5 bases). Germline values: CDR1 SGDLS, CDR2 YYNGEE. The CDR3 spans 15 residues. V was trimmed by 0 bases and J by 0 bases, leaving 7 bases between them.

The chain is built from TRBV27 and TRBJ2-1; D gene ambiguous. This CDR3 is 10 amino acids long. Trimming took 10 bases from V and 4 from J, leaving 5 bases between them. Looked up from germline, CDR1 is MNHEY and CDR2 is SMNVEV (reference sequence). Here the CDR3 DNA reads TGTGCCAACTATTACAATGAGCAGTTCTTC. Its protein is CANYYNEQFF.

The V and J genes are TRBV12-5 and TRBJ1-2, with D uncertain. V was shortened by 5 bases and J by 4 bases, with 8 bases between the two germline ends. The CDR3 covers 12 residues. Per germline, CDR1 LGHNT and CDR2 FRNRAP. CDR3 sequence: CASGEGGYGYTF. CDR3 DNA sequence: TGTGCTAGTGGTGAGGGTGGCTATGGCTACACCTTC.

This chain joins TRBV1 and TRBJ2-7; TRBD2 is the table's D call and was not checked against the DNA. TRBV1 is a pseudogene locus. The CDR3 loop spans 15 amino acids. CDR3 sequence: CTSSSGLAGTYEQYF. CDR3 nucleotides: TGCACCAGCAGCTCTGGACTAGCGGGGACCTACGAGCAGTACTTC.

The chain has TRBV14 and TRBJ2-3; D gene ambiguous. The CDR3 has 13 residues. CDR1 and CDR2 (germline): SGHDN, FVKESK. The germline V and J ends were trimmed by 1 base and 9 bases, with 11 bases remaining between them. The chain's CDR3 is CASSQVSGWTQYF. CDR3 coding DNA: TGTGCCAGCAGCCAAGTTTCCGGGTGGACGCAGTATTTT.